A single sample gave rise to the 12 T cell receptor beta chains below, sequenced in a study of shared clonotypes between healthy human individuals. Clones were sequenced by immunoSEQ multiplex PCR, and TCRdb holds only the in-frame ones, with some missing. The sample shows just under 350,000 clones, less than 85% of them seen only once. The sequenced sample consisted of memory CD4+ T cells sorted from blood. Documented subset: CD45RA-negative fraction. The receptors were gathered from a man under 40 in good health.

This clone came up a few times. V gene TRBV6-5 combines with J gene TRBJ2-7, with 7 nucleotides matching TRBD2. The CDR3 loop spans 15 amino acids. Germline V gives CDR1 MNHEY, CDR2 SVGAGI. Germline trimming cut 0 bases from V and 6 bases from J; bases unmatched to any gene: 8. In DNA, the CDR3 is TGTGCCAGCAGTTACTCGGCGGGAGCGTCTGTCGAGCAGTACTTC. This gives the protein CASSYSAGASVEQYF.

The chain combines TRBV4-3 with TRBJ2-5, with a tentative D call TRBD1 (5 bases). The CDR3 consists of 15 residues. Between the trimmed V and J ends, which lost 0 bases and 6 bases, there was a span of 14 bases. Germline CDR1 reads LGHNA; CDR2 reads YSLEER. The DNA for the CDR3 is TGCGCCAGCAGCCAAGATCGGCAGGGTGTAAAGACCCAGTACTTC. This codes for CASSQDRQGVKTQYF.

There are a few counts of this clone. In DNA form, the CDR3 reads TGTGCCAGCAGTGACCCTTTGGCAGGTCGGTTGGATAATGAAAAACTGTTTTTT. Amino acid sequence: CASSDPLAGRLDNEKLFF. This sequence joins TRBV6-1 and TRBJ1-4; D uncertain. With 3 bases removed from V and 4 bases from J, the gap between germline ends came to 21 bases. The CDR3 runs 18 residues. Germline CDR1 and CDR2: MNHNS and SASEGT.

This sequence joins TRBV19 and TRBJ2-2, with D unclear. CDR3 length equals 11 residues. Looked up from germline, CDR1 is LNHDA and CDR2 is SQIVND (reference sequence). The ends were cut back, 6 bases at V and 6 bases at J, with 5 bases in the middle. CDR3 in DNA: TGTGCCAGTAGCACATCCGGGGAGCTGTTTTTT. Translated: CASSTSGELFF. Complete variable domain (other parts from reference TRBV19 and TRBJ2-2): DGGITQSPKYLFRKEGQNVTLSCEQNLNHDAMYWYRQDPGQGLRLIYYSQIVNDFQKGDIAEGYSVSREKKESFPLTVTSAQKNPTAFYLCASSTSGELFFGEGSRLTVL.

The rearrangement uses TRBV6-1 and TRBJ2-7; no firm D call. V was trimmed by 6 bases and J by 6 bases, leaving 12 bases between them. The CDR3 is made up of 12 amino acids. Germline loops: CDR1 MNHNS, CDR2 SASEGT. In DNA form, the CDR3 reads TGTGCCAGCAGGCAATATACCCCCGAGCAGTACTTC. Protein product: CASRQYTPEQYF.

The CDR3 coding sequence is TGTGCCAGCAGCTTAGATACAGGAAACACCATATATTTT. Amino acid sequence: CASSLDTGNTIYF. The chain couples TRBV11-2 to TRBJ1-3, with D unclear. Trimming cost V 0 bases and J 4 bases, with 4 bases left between them. Germline-derived CDR1 and CDR2 are SGHAT and FQNNGV. This CDR3 comprises 13 residues.

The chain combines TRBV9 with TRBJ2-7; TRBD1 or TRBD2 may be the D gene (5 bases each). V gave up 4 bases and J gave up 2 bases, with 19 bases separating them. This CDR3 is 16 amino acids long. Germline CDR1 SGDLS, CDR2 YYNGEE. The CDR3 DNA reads TGTGCCAGCAGCCAAATAACCGGGACGGTGACCTACGAGCAGTACTTC. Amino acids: CASSQITGTVTYEQYF.

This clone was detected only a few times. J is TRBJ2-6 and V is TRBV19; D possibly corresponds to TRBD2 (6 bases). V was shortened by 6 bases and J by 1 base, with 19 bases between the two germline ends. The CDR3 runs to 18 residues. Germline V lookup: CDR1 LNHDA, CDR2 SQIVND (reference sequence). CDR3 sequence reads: CASSPTSSVPSGANVLTF. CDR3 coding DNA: TGTGCCAGTAGCCCGACCTCTAGCGTTCCGTCTGGGGCCAACGTCCTGACTTTC.

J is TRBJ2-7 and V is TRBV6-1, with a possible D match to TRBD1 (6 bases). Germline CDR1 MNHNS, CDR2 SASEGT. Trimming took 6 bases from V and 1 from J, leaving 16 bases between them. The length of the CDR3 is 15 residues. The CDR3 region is CASRALTGVSYEQYF. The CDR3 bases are TGTGCCAGCAGAGCCCTGACAGGTGTGTCCTACGAGCAGTACTTC.

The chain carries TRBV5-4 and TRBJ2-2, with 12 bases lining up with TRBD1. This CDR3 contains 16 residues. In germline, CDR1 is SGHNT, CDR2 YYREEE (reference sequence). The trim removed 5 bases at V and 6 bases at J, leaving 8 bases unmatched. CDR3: CASRGGQGALAGELFF. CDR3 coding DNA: TGTGCCAGCAGGGGGGGACAGGGGGCATTGGCCGGGGAGCTGTTTTTT.

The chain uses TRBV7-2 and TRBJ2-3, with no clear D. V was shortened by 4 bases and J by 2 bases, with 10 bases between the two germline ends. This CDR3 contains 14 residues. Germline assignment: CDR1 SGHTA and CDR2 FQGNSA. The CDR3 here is CASSSSSYTDTQYF. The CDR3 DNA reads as TGTGCCAGCAGCTCCTCAAGCTACACAGATACGCAGTATTTT.

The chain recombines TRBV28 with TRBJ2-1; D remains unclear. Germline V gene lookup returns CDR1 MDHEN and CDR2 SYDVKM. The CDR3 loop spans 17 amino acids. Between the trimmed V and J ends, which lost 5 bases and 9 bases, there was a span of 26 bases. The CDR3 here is CASSPPRAARPGAEQFF. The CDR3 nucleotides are TGTGCCAGCAGTCCCCCAAGGGCAGCGCGGCCAGGCGCTGAGCAGTTCTTC.